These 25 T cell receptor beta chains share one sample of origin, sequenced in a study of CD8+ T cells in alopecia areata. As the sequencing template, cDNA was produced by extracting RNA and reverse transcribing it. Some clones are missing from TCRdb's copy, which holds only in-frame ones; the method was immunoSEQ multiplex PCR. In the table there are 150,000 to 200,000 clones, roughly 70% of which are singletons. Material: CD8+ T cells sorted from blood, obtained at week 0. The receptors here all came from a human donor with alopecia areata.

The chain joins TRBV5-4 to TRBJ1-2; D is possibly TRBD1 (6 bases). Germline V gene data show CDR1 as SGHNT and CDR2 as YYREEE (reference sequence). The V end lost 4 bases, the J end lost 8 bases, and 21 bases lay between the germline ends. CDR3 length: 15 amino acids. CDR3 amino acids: CASSPLGGGRQGYTF. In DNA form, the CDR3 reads TGTGCCAGCAGCCCGCTCGGGGGGGGGCGGCAGGGCTACACCTTC.

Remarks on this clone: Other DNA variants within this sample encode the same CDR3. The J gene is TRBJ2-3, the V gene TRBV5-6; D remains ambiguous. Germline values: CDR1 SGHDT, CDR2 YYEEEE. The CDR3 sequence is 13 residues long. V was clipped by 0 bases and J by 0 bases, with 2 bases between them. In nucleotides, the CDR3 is TGTGCCAGCAGCTTGGGGAGCACAGATACGCAGTATTTT. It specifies CASSLGSTDTQYF.

CDR3 sequence (DNA): TGTGCTAGTGGTTTCTGGGCTAGCCGGAACACCGGGGAGCTGTTTTTT. This sequence encodes CASGFWASRNTGELFF. J is TRBJ2-2 and V is TRBV12-5; possible D gene TRBD2, 5 bases. Germline assignment: CDR1 LGHNT and CDR2 FRNRAP. V lost 3 bases and J 1 base, leaving 12 bases between the germline ends. CDR3 length: 16 residues.

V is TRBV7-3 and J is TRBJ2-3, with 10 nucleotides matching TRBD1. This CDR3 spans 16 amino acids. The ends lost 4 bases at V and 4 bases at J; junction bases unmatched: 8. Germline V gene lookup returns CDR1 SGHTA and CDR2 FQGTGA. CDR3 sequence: CASSSTGTGVSDTQYF. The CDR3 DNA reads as TGTGCCAGCAGCTCCACCGGGACAGGGGTTTCAGATACGCAGTATTTT.

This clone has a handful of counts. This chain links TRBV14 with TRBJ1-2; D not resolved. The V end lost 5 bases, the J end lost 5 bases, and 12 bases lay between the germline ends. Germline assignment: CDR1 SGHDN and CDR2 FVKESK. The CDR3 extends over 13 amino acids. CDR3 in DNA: TGTGCCAGCAGCTTGGGCCTTTATTATGGCTACACCTTC. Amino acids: CASSLGLYYGYTF.

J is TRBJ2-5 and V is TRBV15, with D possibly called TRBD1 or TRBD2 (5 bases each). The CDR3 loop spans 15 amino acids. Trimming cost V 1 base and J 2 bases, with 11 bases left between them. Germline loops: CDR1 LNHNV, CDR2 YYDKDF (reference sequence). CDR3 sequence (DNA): TGTGCCACCAGCAGAGGAGGGGTGAGACAAGAGACCCAGTACTTC. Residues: CATSRGGVRQETQYF.

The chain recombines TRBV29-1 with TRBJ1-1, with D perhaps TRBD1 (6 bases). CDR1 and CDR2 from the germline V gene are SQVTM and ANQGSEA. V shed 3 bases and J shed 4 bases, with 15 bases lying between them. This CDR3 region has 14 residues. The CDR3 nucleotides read TGCAGCGTTGAGGGGACAAAGGAGAGCACTGAAGCTTTCTTT. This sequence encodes CSVEGTKESTEAFF. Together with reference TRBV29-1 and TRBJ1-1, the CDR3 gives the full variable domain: SAVISQKPSRDICQRGTSLTIQCQVDSQVTMMFWYRQQPGQSLTLIATANQGSEATYESGFVIDKFPISRPNLTFSTLTVSNMSPEDSSIYLCSVEGTKESTEAFFGQGTRLTVV.

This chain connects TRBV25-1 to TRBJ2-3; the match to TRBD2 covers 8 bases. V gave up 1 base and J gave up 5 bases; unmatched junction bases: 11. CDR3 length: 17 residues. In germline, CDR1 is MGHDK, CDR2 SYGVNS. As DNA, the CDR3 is TGTGCCAGCAGTGAATTAGTAAGAAGCGGGGGCATAGATACGCAGTATTTT. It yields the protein CASSELVRSGGIDTQYF.

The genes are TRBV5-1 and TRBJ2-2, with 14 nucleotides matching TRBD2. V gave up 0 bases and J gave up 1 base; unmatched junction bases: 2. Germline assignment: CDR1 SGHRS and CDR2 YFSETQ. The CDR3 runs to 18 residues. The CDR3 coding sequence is TGCGCCAGCAGCTTGGTGGGACTAGCGGGGGAGAACACCGGGGAGCTGTTTTTT. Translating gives CASSLVGLAGENTGELFF. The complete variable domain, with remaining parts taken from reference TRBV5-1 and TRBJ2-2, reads KAGVTQTPRYLIKTRGQQVTLSCSPISGHRSVSWYQQTPGQGLQFLFEYFSETQRNKGNFPGRFSGRQFSNSRSEMNVSTLELGDSALYLCASSLVGLAGENTGELFFGEGSRLTVL.

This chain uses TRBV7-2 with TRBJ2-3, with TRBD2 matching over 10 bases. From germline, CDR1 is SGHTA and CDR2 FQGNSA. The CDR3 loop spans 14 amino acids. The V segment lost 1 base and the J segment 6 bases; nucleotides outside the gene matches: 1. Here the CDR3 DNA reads TGTGCCAGCAGCTTAGTGGGACTAGCGGATACGCAGTATTTT. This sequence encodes CASSLVGLADTQYF. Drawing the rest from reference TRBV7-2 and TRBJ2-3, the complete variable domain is GAGVSQSPSNKVTEKGKDVELRCDPISGHTALYWYRQSLGQGLEFLIYFQGNSAPDKSGLPSDRFSAERTGGSVSTLTIQRTQQEDSAVYLCASSLVGLADTQYFGPGTRLTVL.

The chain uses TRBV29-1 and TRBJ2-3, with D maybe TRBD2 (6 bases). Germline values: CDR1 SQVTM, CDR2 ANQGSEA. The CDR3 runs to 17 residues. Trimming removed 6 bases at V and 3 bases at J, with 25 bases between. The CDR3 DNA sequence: TGCAGCGTGACCGGGATCCCCTGGCGGGGCAGGACAGATACGCAGTATTTT. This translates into CSVTGIPWRGRTDTQYF.

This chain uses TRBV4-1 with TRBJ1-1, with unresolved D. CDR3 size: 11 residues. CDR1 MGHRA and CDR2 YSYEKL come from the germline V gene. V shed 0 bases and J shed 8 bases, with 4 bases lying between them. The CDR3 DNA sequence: TGCGCCAGCAGCCAAGAGACGGAAGCTTTCTTT. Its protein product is CASSQETEAFF.

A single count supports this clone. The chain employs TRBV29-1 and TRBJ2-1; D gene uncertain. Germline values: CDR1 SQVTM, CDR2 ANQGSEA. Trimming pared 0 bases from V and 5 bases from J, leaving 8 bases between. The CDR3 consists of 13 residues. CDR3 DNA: TGCAGCGTTGAAGATGGGTACAACAATGAGCAGTTCTTC. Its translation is CSVEDGYNNEQFF.

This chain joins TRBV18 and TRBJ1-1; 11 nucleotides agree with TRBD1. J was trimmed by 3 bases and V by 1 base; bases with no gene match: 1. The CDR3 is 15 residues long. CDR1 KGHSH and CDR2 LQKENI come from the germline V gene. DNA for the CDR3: TGTGCCAGCTCACCACGGGACAGGGGGGACACTGAAGCTTTCTTT. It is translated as CASSPRDRGDTEAFF.

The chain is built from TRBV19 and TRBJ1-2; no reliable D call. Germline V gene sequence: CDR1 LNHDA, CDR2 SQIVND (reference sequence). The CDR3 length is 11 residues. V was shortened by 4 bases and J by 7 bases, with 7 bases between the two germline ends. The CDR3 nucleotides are TGTGCCAGTAGTAAGAGGGCTGGCTACACCTTC. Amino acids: CASSKRAGYTF.

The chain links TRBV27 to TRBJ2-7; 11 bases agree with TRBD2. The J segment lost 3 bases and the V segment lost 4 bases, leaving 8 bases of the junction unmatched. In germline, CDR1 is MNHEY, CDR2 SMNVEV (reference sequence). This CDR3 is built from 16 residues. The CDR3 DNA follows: TGTGCCAGCAGTTCCCGGGGACTAGCGGATAGCTACGAGCAGTACTTC. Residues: CASSSRGLADSYEQYF.

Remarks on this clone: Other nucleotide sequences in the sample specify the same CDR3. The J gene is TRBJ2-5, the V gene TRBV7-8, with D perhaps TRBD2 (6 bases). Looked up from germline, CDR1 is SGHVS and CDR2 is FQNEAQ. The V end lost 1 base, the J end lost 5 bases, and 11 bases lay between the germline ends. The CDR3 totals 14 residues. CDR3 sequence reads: CASSLGGRGETQYF. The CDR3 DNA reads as TGTGCCAGCAGCTTAGGCGGACGGGGGGAGACCCAGTACTTC.

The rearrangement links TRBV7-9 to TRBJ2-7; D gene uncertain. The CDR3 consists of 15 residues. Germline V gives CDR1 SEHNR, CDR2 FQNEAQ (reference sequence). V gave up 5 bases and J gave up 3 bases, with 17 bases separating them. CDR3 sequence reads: CASSPPAADHYEQYF. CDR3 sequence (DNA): TGTGCCAGCAGCCCCCCGGCTGCGGACCACTACGAGCAGTACTTC.

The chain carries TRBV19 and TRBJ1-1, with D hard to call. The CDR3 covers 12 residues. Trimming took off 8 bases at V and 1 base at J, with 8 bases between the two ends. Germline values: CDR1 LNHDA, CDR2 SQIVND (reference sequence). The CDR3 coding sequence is TGTGCCAGTGCGGACGGGAACACTGAAGCTTTCTTT. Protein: CASADGNTEAFF.

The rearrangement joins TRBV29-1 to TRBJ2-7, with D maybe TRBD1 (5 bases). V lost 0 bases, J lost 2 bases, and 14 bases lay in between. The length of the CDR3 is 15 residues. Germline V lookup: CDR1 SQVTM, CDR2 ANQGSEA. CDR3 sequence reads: CSVEDQTTETYEQYF. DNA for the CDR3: TGCAGCGTTGAAGATCAGACGACAGAAACCTACGAGCAGTACTTC.

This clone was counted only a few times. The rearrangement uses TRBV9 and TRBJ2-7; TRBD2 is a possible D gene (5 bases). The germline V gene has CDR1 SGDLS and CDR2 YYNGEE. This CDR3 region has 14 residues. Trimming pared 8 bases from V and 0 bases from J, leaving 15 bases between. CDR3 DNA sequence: TGTGCCAGTACCTTAGGAGACTACTCCTACGAGCAGTACTTC. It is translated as CASTLGDYSYEQYF.

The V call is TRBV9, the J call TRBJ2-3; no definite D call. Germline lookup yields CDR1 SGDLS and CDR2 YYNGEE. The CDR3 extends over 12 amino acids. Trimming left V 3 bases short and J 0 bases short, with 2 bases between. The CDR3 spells CASSDSTDTQYF. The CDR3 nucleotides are TGTGCCAGCAGCGATAGCACAGATACGCAGTATTTT. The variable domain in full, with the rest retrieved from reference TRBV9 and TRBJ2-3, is DSGVTQTPKHLITATGQRVTLRCSPRSGDLSVYWYQQSLDQGLQFLIQYYNGEERAKGNILERFSAQQFPDLHSELNLSSLELGDSALYFCASSDSTDTQYFGPGTRLTVL.

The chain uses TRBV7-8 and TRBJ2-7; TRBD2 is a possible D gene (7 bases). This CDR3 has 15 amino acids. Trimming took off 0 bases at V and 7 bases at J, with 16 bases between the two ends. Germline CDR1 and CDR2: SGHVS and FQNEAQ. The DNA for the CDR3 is TGTGCCAGCAGCTTAGCGTCGGGGGGCCGAGGAGAGCAGTACTTC. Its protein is CASSLASGGRGEQYF.

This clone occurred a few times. The CDR3 loop is CSVETGQGAIYEQYF. The CDR3 bases are TGCAGCGTTGAAACGGGACAGGGGGCTATCTACGAGCAGTACTTC. The V call is TRBV29-1, the J call TRBJ2-7, with 12 bases matching TRBD1. The CDR3 contains 15 residues. Germline V lookup: CDR1 SQVTM, CDR2 ANQGSEA. J was trimmed by 3 bases and V by 2 bases; bases with no gene match: 5.

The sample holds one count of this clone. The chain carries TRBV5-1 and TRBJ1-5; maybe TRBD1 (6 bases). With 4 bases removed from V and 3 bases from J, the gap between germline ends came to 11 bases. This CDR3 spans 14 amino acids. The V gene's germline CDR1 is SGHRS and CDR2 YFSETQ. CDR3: CASSPDSPNQPQHF. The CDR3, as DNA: TGCGCCAGCAGCCCGGACAGCCCCAATCAGCCCCAGCATTTT.